This passage covers 8 T cell receptor beta chains from one sample sequenced in a study of blood T cells in healthy people across ages. Then a second PCR, running about 6 to 12 cycles, was carried out with a sample-barcoded 5' primer and a J-beta primer mix. TCRdb independently ran MiXCR on the 5' RACE reads; one entry per CDR3 protein. The sample consists of fewer than 800,000 distinct CDR3 sequences, roughly 32% of them appearing once. Sequencing was carried out using blood. Receptors originate from a woman older than 75 in good health.

This clonotype was seen ten or more times. The gene calls are TRBV20-1 and TRBJ1-1; no definite D call. Germline V lookup: CDR1 DFQATT, CDR2 SNEGSKA (reference sequence). Trimming took 5 bases from V and 5 from J, leaving 18 bases between them. The CDR3 is made up of 14 amino acids. CDR3 region: CSAPTTGIGTEAFF. The CDR3 coding sequence is TGCAGTGCTCCCACCACGGGTATAGGAACTGAAGCTTTCTTT.

The chain links TRBV28 to TRBJ2-4; possible D gene TRBD2, 6 bases. Germline V gene data show CDR1 as MDHEN and CDR2 as SYDVKM. There are 14 residues in the CDR3. Trimming removed 6 bases from V and 6 bases from J, with 15 bases in between. The CDR3 coding sequence is TGTGCCAGCAGGCCCGGGACTCGAGGAAACATTCAGTACTTC. This sequence encodes CASRPGTRGNIQYF. Variable domain in full (rest from reference TRBV28 and TRBJ2-4): DVKVTQSSRYLVKRTGEKVFLECVQDMDHENMFWYRQDPGLGLRLIYFSYDVKMKEKGDIPEGYSVSREKKERFSLILESASTNQTSMYLCASRPGTRGNIQYFGAGTRLSVL.

This clonotype turned up a few times. This chain connects TRBV6-1 to TRBJ2-3; tentative D call: TRBD1 (5 bases). Germline V gene lookup returns CDR1 MNHNS and CDR2 SASEGT. The CDR3 has 12 residues. V was shortened by 8 bases and J by 2 bases, with 8 bases between the two germline ends. CDR3: CASGALTDTQYF. DNA of the CDR3: TGTGCCAGCGGGGCCCTCACAGATACGCAGTATTTT.

This clonotype was counted at least ten times. The V and J genes are TRBV7-9 and TRBJ2-5, with D possibly being TRBD1 or TRBD2 (5 bases each). Germline V gives CDR1 SEHNR, CDR2 FQNEAQ (reference sequence). The CDR3 extends over 15 amino acids. The germline V and J ends were trimmed by 4 bases and 2 bases, with 14 bases remaining between them. The chain's CDR3 is CASSSRRDGQETQYF. The CDR3 DNA reads TGTGCCAGCAGCTCTCGACGGGACGGTCAAGAGACCCAGTACTTC.

This clonotype came up a few times. A clone one base away is much larger, so this may be a read error. The chain has TRBV6-6 and TRBJ2-5; D is possibly TRBD2 (6 bases). Deletions cut 5 bases from V and 11 bases from J, with 24 bases between. Per the germline V gene, CDR1 is MNHNY and CDR2 is SVGAGI (reference sequence). The CDR3 sequence is 15 residues long. CDR3 loop: CASSILRGSHNEQYF. DNA for the CDR3: TGTGCCAGCAGTATACTCCGGGGGTCCCACAATGAGCAGTACTTC.

This clonotype came up many times. A read error may explain this, as a much larger clone is one base away. This chain joins TRBV13 and TRBJ2-5, with D uncertain. The V gene lost 2 bases and the J gene lost 2 bases, with 6 bases spanning the gap. Germline V CDR1 and CDR2: PRHDT, FYEKMQ (reference sequence). There are 13 residues in the CDR3. The chain's CDR3 is CASSLMRQETQYF. CDR3 DNA: TGTGCCAGCAGCTTAATGAGGCAAGAGACCCAGTACTTC.

This clonotype was observed many times. The chain is built from TRBV29-1 and TRBJ2-5; TRBD2 might be the D (7 bases). The CDR3 covers 13 residues. V lost 0 bases and J lost 4, with 9 bases in between. Germline-derived CDR1 and CDR2 are SQVTM and ANQGSEA. The CDR3 reads CSVEEGGGETQYF. Written as DNA, the CDR3 is TGCAGCGTTGAAGAAGGGGGGGGAGAGACCCAGTACTTC.

The chain is built from TRBV27 and TRBJ2-4; the D gene is possibly TRBD1 (6 bases). V lost 3 bases and J lost 7, with 13 bases in between. The CDR3 runs to 14 residues. CDR1 MNHEY and CDR2 SMNVEV come from the germline V gene (reference sequence). CDR3 sequence: CASSLSGDTNIQYF. The CDR3 coding sequence is TGTGCCAGCAGTTTGTCAGGGGACACGAACATTCAGTACTTC.